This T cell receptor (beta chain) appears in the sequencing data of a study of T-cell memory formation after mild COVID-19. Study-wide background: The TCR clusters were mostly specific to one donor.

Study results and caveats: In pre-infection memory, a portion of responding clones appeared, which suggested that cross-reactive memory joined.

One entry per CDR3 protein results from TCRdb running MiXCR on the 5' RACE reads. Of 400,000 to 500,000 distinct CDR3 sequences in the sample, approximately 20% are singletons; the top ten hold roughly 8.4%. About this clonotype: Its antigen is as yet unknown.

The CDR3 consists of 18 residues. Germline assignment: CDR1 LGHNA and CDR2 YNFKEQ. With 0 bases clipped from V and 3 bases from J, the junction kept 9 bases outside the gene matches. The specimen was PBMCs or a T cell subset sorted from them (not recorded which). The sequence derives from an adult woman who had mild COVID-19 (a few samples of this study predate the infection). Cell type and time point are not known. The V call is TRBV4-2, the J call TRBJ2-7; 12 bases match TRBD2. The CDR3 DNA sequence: TGTGCCAGCAGCCAAGAGGTACCTAGCGGGAGGGCCGTCTACGAGCAGTACTTC. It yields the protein CASSQEVPSGRAVYEQYF.